Presented here are 9 T cell receptor beta chains from one specimen sequenced in a study of OX40 agonist ivuxolimab in advanced cancers. TCRdb keeps only in-frame clones here, not all; method: immunoSEQ multiplex PCR. In the table there are 100,000 or so clones, around 94% of which are singletons. This specimen was CD4+ or CD8+ T cells sorted from blood, taken in a trial of the OX40 agonist ivuxolimab. All receptors come from an adult with an advanced solid tumor such as melanoma, head and neck, liver or kidney cancer.

This clone is a singleton in its sample. The V gene is TRBV6-5, the J gene TRBJ2-7; the match to TRBD1 covers 7 bases. Trimming cost V 2 bases and J 3 bases; bases outside gene matches: 4. Germline V CDR1 and CDR2: MNHEY, SVGAGI. The CDR3 runs 14 residues. CDR3 amino acids: CASSYGTENYEQYF. CDR3 nucleotides: TGTGCCAGCAGTTACGGGACAGAAAACTACGAGCAGTACTTC.

In nucleotides, the CDR3 is TGTGCCAGTAAAAGGTTCGGGGACACTGAAGCTTTCTTT. It is translated as CASKRFGDTEAFF. This sequence joins TRBV6-5 and TRBJ1-1; D ambiguous. Germline V CDR1 and CDR2: MNHEY, SVGAGI. This CDR3 is built from 13 residues. V lost 9 bases, J lost 3 bases, and 14 bases lay in between.

The chain combines TRBV7-6 with TRBJ2-2; D not resolved. This CDR3 has 15 amino acids. Trimming stripped 2 bases from V and 1 base from J, with 8 bases between. The germline V gene encodes CDR1 SGHVS and CDR2 FNYEAQ. CDR3 residues: CASSLRSGNTGELFF. CDR3 nucleotides: TGTGCCAGCAGCTTAAGGTCAGGGAACACCGGGGAGCTGTTTTTT. The whole variable domain, remainder taken from reference TRBV7-6 and TRBJ2-2, is GAGVSQSPRYKVTKRGQDVALRCDPISGHVSLYWYRQALGQGPEFLTYFNYEAQQDKSGLPNDRFSAERPEGSISTLTIQRTEQRDSAMYRCASSLRSGNTGELFFGEGSRLTVL.

The chain joins TRBV19 to TRBJ1-2; 8 bases line up with TRBD1. The CDR3 contains 16 residues. In germline, CDR1 is LNHDA, CDR2 SQIVND (reference sequence). V dropped 5 bases and J dropped 4; count of bases not matched to a gene: 12. CDR3 coding DNA: TGTGCCAGTAGTCCTCGGACAGGGTTGACGTCCTATGGCTACACCTTC. Its protein product is CASSPRTGLTSYGYTF.

This chain uses TRBV2 with TRBJ2-4, with 7 bases matching TRBD2. Germline values: CDR1 SNHLY, CDR2 FYNNEI. The CDR3 contains 12 residues. V gave up 7 bases and J gave up 8 bases; unmatched junction bases: 5. The CDR3 is CASTRESDIQYF. CDR3 nucleotide sequence: TGTGCCAGCACGCGGGAGTCGGACATTCAGTACTTC.

V usage is TRBV11-2 and J usage is TRBJ2-7; D is possibly TRBD1 (5 bases). The CDR3 contains 14 residues. V was pared by 3 bases and J by 1 base, with 10 bases between. The V gene's germline CDR1 is SGHAT and CDR2 FQNNGV. Written as DNA, the CDR3 is TGTGCCAGCAGCTTTAGGGGAACTTCCTACGAGCAGTACTTC. Translation gives CASSFRGTSYEQYF.

V is TRBV4-1 and J is TRBJ2-5; D ambiguous. There are 13 residues in the CDR3. The V end lost 0 bases, the J end lost 7 bases, and 9 bases lay between the germline ends. CDR1 MGHRA and CDR2 YSYEKL come from the germline V gene. This CDR3 is CASSQEAKWTQYF. In DNA form, the CDR3 reads TGCGCCAGCAGCCAAGAGGCGAAGTGGACCCAGTACTTC.

As concerns this clone: The same CDR3 can be traced to other DNA sequences in this sample. The genes are TRBV18 and TRBJ1-1, with 9 bases matching TRBD1. The germline gives CDR1 KGHSH, CDR2 LQKENI. With V trimmed by 3 bases and J by 0 bases, 11 bases remained unmatched. The CDR3 is 18 amino acids. In nucleotides, the CDR3 is TGTGCCAGCTCACCTTCTGGGACAGGGATCGGGATGAACACTGAAGCTTTCTTT. It specifies CASSPSGTGIGMNTEAFF.

The chain recombines TRBV18 with TRBJ1-5; the D gene is possibly TRBD1 (5 bases). The germline gives CDR1 KGHSH, CDR2 LQKENI. The CDR3 is made up of 14 amino acids. V lost 6 bases to trimming and J lost 2 bases, with 11 bases between them. The CDR3 region has the DNA TGTGCCAGCTCTCTTCAACAGGGCAATCAGCCCCAGCATTTT. Its protein product is CASSLQQGNQPQHF. Together with reference TRBV18 and TRBJ1-5, the CDR3 gives the full variable domain: NAGVMQNPRHLVRRRGQEARLRCSPMKGHSHVYWYRQLPEEGLKFMVYLQKENIIDESGMPKERFSAEFPKEGPSILRIQQVVRGDSAAYFCASSLQQGNQPQHFGDGTRLSIL.